A selection of T cell receptor beta chains follows, all from one sample in a study of blood T cells in healthy people across ages. Using its own MiXCR run on the 5' RACE reads, TCRdb lists one record per CDR3 protein. The table lists some 1.8 million distinct CDR3 sequences, around 40% of them singletons. The sequencing input was blood. The receptors stem from a human donor in good health. Each CDR3 is given with its conserved first and last residue. D genes are given only for firm matches. The listing skips clone size in some rows; elsewhere it reads once, few, many or a size class.

>TRBJ2-4|.|TRBV6-2/TRBV6-3|TRBD1
CASRRSAGTAQNIQYF
TGTGCCAGCAGACGCTCCGCCGGGACAGCACAAAACATTCAGTACTTC
>TRBJ2-2|.|TRBV3-1|.
CASSQDLLDGRVELFF
TGTGCCAGCAGCCAAGATCTTTTGGACGGGCGTGTGGAGCTGTTTTTT
>TRBJ2-5|many|TRBV12-3/TRBV12-4|.
CASSFRRQAYKETQYF
TGTGCCAGCAGTTTTCGCAGACAAGCCTATAAAGAGACCCAGTACTTC
>TRBJ1-1|many|TRBV2|.
CASSGYTEAFF
TGTGCCAGCTCGGGGTACACTGAAGCTTTCTTT
>TRBJ2-1|.|TRBV29-1|TRBD1
CSVDVLQGVEQFF
TGCAGCGTTGATGTTTTACAGGGGGTTGAGCAGTTCTTC
>TRBJ2-1|.|TRBV7-2|TRBD2
CASSLNGGGREQFF
TGTGCCAGCAGCTTAAATGGGGGAGGGAGGGAGCAGTTCTTC
>TRBJ2-4|many|TRBV20-1|.
CSASTLGAGLLTNIQYF
TGCAGTGCCAGCACGCTGGGGGCGGGGCTCTTAACAAACATTCAGTACTTC
>TRBJ1-1|few|TRBV11-1|TRBD1
CASSFGTGLNTEAFF
TGTGCCAGCAGCTTCGGGACAGGGTTGAACACTGAAGCTTTCTTT
>TRBJ2-7|.|TRBV19|.
CASSIYGEQYF
TGTGCCAGTAGTATATATGGCGAGCAGTACTTC
>TRBJ1-5|.|TRBV4-3|TRBD1
CASSQLQGANQPQHF
TGCGCCAGCAGCCAACTACAGGGGGCCAATCAGCCCCAGCATTTT
>TRBJ1-5|.|TRBV5-1|TRBD1
CASSPGTGIPQPQHF
TGCGCCAGCAGCCCCGGGACAGGGATCCCTCAGCCCCAGCATTTT
>TRBJ2-7|few|TRBV15|.
CATSRPDSYEQYF
TGTGCCACCAGCCGACCAGACAGCTACGAGCAGTACTTC
>TRBJ2-7|many|TRBV10-3|.
CAISGGGSPLSYEQYF
TGTGCCATCAGCGGGGGTGGCTCGCCCCTCTCCTACGAGCAGTACTTC
>TRBJ2-3|many|TRBV7-2|TRBD2
CASSSSGGGSGTQYF
TGTGCCAGCAGCTCTAGCGGGGGGGGTAGCGGTACGCAGTATTTT
>TRBJ1-1|.|TRBV7-2|.
CASSVSDWGNTEAFF
TGTGCCAGCAGCGTGTCAGATTGGGGGAACACTGAAGCTTTCTTT
>TRBJ1-6|few|TRBV10-3|.
CAISEIKASSYNSPLHF
TGTGCCATCAGTGAGATCAAGGCAAGCTCCTATAATTCACCCCTCCACTTT
>TRBJ2-2|.|TRBV24-1|TRBD1
CATSEPRQGVSGELFF
TGTGCCACCAGTGAGCCAAGACAGGGGGTTTCCGGGGAGCTGTTTTTT
>TRBJ2-7|.|TRBV5-1|TRBD1
CASSRQTGGSYEQYF
TGCGCCAGCAGCCGCCAGACAGGGGGTTCCTACGAGCAGTACTTC
>TRBJ2-7|many|TRBV20-1|.
CSARNPRDILREQYF
TGCAGTGCTAGAAATCCCCGGGACATCTTGCGGGAGCAGTACTTC
>TRBJ2-4|.|TRBV20-1|TRBD2
CSAMPGLAGALTKNIQYF
TGCAGTGCTATGCCGGGACTAGCGGGAGCTTTAACCAAAAACATTCAGTACTTC
>TRBJ1-1|.|TRBV6-6|.
CACLTGAEAFF
TGTGCCTGCCTCACGGGAGCTGAAGCTTTCTTT
>TRBJ1-6|.|TRBV11-2|TRBD1
CASGGQGFNSPLHF
TGTGCCAGCGGGGGACAGGGATTTAATTCACCCCTCCACTTT
>TRBJ2-1|.|TRBV7-3|.
CASSSNRNHNEQFF
TGTGCCAGCAGCTCTAACAGGAACCACAATGAGCAGTTCTTC
>TRBJ2-1|.|TRBV5-6|.
CASSPPSSGSYNEQFF
TGTGCCAGCAGCCCCCCGAGTAGCGGATCCTACAATGAGCAGTTCTTC
>TRBJ1-2|.|TRBV20-1|.
CSARVLPANYGYTF
TGCAGTGCTAGAGTTCTTCCCGCCAACTATGGCTACACCTTC
>TRBJ1-2|few|TRBV29-1|.
CSAKEGYGYTF
TGCAGCGCTAAGGAGGGCTATGGCTACACCTTC
>TRBJ2-7|once|TRBV4-2|.
CASSLSRRTYEQYF
TGTGCCAGCAGCCTCAGTCGGCGTACCTACGAGCAGTACTTC
>TRBJ1-2|few|TRBV7-9|.
CASSLGPGERTNYGYTF
TGTGCCAGCAGCTTAGGGCCCGGCGAACGAACCAACTATGGCTACACCTTC
>TRBJ1-6|.|TRBV7-8|.
CASAEGGSYNSPLHF
TGTGCCAGCGCGGAGGGAGGCTCCTATAATTCACCCCTCCACTTT
>TRBJ1-1|.|TRBV7-9|.
CASSPETPNTEAFF
TGTGCCAGCAGCCCGGAGACACCGAACACTGAAGCTTTCTTT
>TRBJ1-5|.|TRBV29-1|.
CSVGSNPNQPQHF
TGCAGCGTTGGGAGTAACCCCAATCAGCCCCAGCATTTT
>TRBJ2-7|.|TRBV5-1|.
CASSPGTIEEQYF
TGCGCCAGCAGCCCCGGGACAATTGAGGAGCAGTACTTC
>TRBJ1-1|.|TRBV28|TRBD1
CASRHSQGASRMNTEAFF
TGTGCCAGCAGGCACTCACAGGGGGCAAGTAGAATGAACACTGAAGCTTTCTTT
>TRBJ1-3|.|TRBV7-8|TRBD1
CASSLLRTGGGGNTIYF
TGTGCCAGCAGCTTATTGCGGACAGGGGGAGGTGGAAACACCATATATTTT
>TRBJ1-2|few|TRBV11-1|.
CASSQGRYSSYGYTF
TGTGCCAGCAGCCAGGGACGGTATTCTAGCTATGGCTACACCTTC
>TRBJ2-1|.|TRBV27|.
CASSLVGGAPPGNELFF
TGTGCCAGCAGTTTAGTGGGGGGGGCCCCCCCGGGTAATGAGCTGTTCTTC
>TRBJ1-5|.|TRBV15|.
CATSSLGYGQPQHF
TGTGCCACCAGCAGCCTAGGGTACGGTCAGCCCCAGCATTTT
>TRBJ1-1|.|TRBV20-1|TRBD1
CSARGPGQDNTEAFF
TGCAGTGCTAGGGGCCCGGGACAGGACAACACTGAAGCTTTCTTT
>TRBJ2-1|few|TRBV29-1|.
CSAGDHEQFF
TGCAGCGCCGGGGATCATGAGCAGTTCTTC
>TRBJ1-1|few|TRBV29-1|.
CSVGSGPGTEAFF
TGCAGCGTTGGGTCAGGGCCGGGTACTGAAGCTTTCTTT
>TRBJ2-5|.|TRBV7-2|.
CASSFRQASQETQYF
TGTGCCAGCAGCTTCCGACAGGCCAGTCAAGAGACCCAGTACTTC
>TRBJ2-1|few|TRBV12-3/TRBV12-4|TRBD1
CASSFRGQVQFF
TGTGCCAGCAGTTTTCGTGGACAGGTTCAGTTCTTC
>TRBJ2-7|.|TRBV20-1|TRBD2
CSATSLAGGTYEQYF
TGCAGTGCTACCAGTCTAGCGGGGGGAACCTACGAGCAGTACTTC
>TRBJ1-2|.|TRBV18|TRBD1
CASSPRLGQDHYGYTF
TGTGCCAGCTCACCACGTCTGGGACAGGACCACTATGGCTACACCTTC
>TRBJ1-2|.|TRBV4-2|.
CASSRGSLDGYTF
TGTGCCAGCAGCCGCGGATCGTTGGATGGCTACACCTTC
>TRBJ2-3|few|TRBV20-1|.
CSAGIGGPSTDTQYF
TGCAGTGCTGGGATAGGGGGGCCGAGCACAGATACGCAGTATTTT
>TRBJ1-2|.|TRBV5-1|TRBD1
CASRQRTGDIDGYTF
TGCGCCAGCAGACAGAGGACAGGGGATATAGATGGCTACACCTTC
>TRBJ2-3|.|TRBV5-1|TRBD2
CASSSTSGGYTDTQYF
TGCGCCAGCAGCTCTACTAGCGGGGGGTACACAGATACGCAGTATTTT
>TRBJ2-3|.|TRBV10-3|TRBD1
CATSEPGQGAADTQYF
TGTGCCACCAGTGAGCCCGGACAGGGGGCGGCAGATACGCAGTATTTT
>TRBJ2-5|few|TRBV6-6|.
CASSYPGQETQYF
TGTGCCAGCAGTTACCCTGGGCAAGAGACCCAGTACTTC
>TRBJ1-2|.|TRBV20-1|TRBD1
CSATRDRGGYTF
TGCAGTGCTACCCGGGACAGGGGTGGCTACACCTTC
>TRBJ2-1|few|TRBV27|TRBD1
CASRRTGGFRGNEQFF
TGTGCCAGCAGGCGCACAGGGGGCTTCAGGGGCAATGAGCAGTTCTTC
>TRBJ1-5|few|TRBV4-1|.
CASSQVVSQPQHF
TGCGCCAGCAGCCAAGTGGTCTCTCAGCCCCAGCATTTT
>TRBJ2-3|.|TRBV7-8|.
CASSLESGRPLTDTQYF
TGTGCCAGCAGCTTAGAGAGCGGCAGGCCACTCACAGATACGCAGTATTTT